A single sample gave rise to the 10 T cell receptor beta chains below, sequenced in a study of shared clonotypes between healthy human individuals. Only in-frame clones appear in the TCRdb table, and some are missing; sequencing was by immunoSEQ multiplex PCR. The profile shows under 750,000 clones, over 55% of them singletons. Sequencing input: memory CD4+ T cells sorted from blood. The sample's subset: CD45RA-negative fraction. The origin of the receptors is a woman aged 25-40 years in good health.

The J gene is TRBJ1-2, the V gene TRBV18, with 7 bases lining up with TRBD1. V lost 3 bases and J lost 5; bases outside the gene matches: 6. CDR3 length equals 14 residues. CDR1 KGHSH and CDR2 LQKENI come from the germline V gene. The CDR3 DNA reads TGTGCCAGCTCACCCGTCCGGGACAGTTATGGCTACACCTTC. It translates to CASSPVRDSYGYTF.

J is TRBJ1-1 and V is TRBV15, with D tentatively TRBD1 (6 bases). CDR3 length equals 14 residues. Germline CDR1 is LNHNV and CDR2 is YYDKDF (reference sequence). Trimming removed 7 bases at V and 11 bases at J, with 23 bases between. In DNA, the CDR3 is TGTGCCACCACCCCGGGGGCCGGGACCTGGTTGGCTTTCTTT. This codes for CATTPGAGTWLAFF.

The chain is built from TRBV11-2 and TRBJ1-1, with D perhaps TRBD1 (6 bases). The V end lost 1 base, the J end lost 0 bases, and 9 bases lay between the germline ends. This CDR3 has 15 amino acids. Germline CDR1 and CDR2: SGHAT and FQNNGV. The CDR3 spells CASSLGNRVNTEAFF. The CDR3 DNA reads TGTGCCAGCAGCTTAGGTAACAGGGTGAACACTGAAGCTTTCTTT.

This clone appeared a few times. The chain couples TRBV11-2 to TRBJ1-1; D perhaps matches TRBD1 (6 bases). Germline loops: CDR1 SGHAT, CDR2 FQNNGV. The V gene lost 4 bases and the J gene lost 4 bases, with 16 bases spanning the gap. The CDR3 covers 15 residues. The DNA of the CDR3 is TGTGCCAGCAGCTCTCGGAGGACGGGGGCCACTGAAGCTTTCTTT. Residues: CASSSRRTGATEAFF.

This clone was observed a handful of times. The chain is built from TRBV2 and TRBJ1-1; possibly TRBD1 for D (5 bases). V was pared by 6 bases and J by 7 bases, with 15 bases between. CDR3 length: 13 amino acids. Per the germline V gene, CDR1 is SNHLY and CDR2 is FYNNEI. The CDR3 protein is CASRMDINNEAFF. As DNA, the CDR3 is TGTGCCAGCAGGATGGACATCAATAATGAAGCTTTCTTT.

V usage is TRBV20-1 and J usage is TRBJ1-4; 7 nucleotides agree with TRBD1. CDR1 DFQATT and CDR2 SNEGSKA come from the germline V gene (reference sequence). V shed 5 bases and J 7 bases; nucleotides not matched to a gene: 1. The CDR3 has 11 amino acids. The CDR3 region has the DNA TGCAGTGCTTACAGGGGTGAAAAACTGTTTTTT. Translation gives CSAYRGEKLFF.

This clone has a handful of counts. This chain connects TRBV18 to TRBJ2-3, with D perhaps TRBD2 (6 bases). The CDR3 runs 12 residues. V was clipped by 6 bases and J by 8 bases, with 12 bases between them. Germline CDR1 is KGHSH and CDR2 is LQKENI. DNA of the CDR3: TGTGCCAGCTCCTCTGAGGGAGGTACGCAGTATTTT. Translated, it gives CASSSEGGTQYF.

The chain links TRBV5-4 to TRBJ2-1; perhaps TRBD1 as D (6 bases). The germline gives CDR1 SGHNT, CDR2 YYREEE (reference sequence). V gave up 8 bases and J gave up 0 bases, with 9 bases separating them. The length of the CDR3 is 13 residues. The CDR3 loop is CASNRASYNEQFF. Written as DNA, the CDR3 is TGTGCCAGTAACAGGGCCTCCTACAATGAGCAGTTCTTC.

The chain links TRBV2 to TRBJ2-2; perhaps TRBD1 as D (6 bases). The CDR3 length is 14 residues. CDR1 is SNHLY and CDR2 is FYNNEI in the germline V gene. V lost 5 bases and J lost 3, with 10 bases in between. CDR3 region: CASSPTGYTGELFF. CDR3 nucleotide sequence: TGTGCCAGCAGTCCGACAGGTTACACCGGGGAGCTGTTTTTT.

The chain has TRBV23-1 and TRBJ2-1; TRBD2 is a possible D gene (5 bases). TRBV23-1 is labeled an ORF, and its function is uncertain. The CDR3 spans 16 residues. Between the trimmed V and J ends, which lost 0 bases and 4 bases, there was a span of 13 bases. DNA for the CDR3: TGCGCCAGCAGTCAATCGAGGAACGGGGATTACAATGAGCAGTTCTTC. As protein: CASSQSRNGDYNEQFF.